These 16 T cell receptor beta chains were sequenced from one sample in a study of blood T cell repertoires in COVID-19. Sequenced by immunoSEQ multiplex PCR; TCRdb stores in-frame clones only, minus some. The sample has around 150,000 clones; about 92% are singletons. Sequenced sample: peripheral blood. The receptors stem from a man aged 25 to 40 with COVID-19, enrolled during active disease.

The chain links TRBV5-4 to TRBJ2-1, with a weak D call TRBD2 (5 bases). The CDR3 is 15 amino acids. The germline V and J ends were trimmed by 6 bases and 4 bases, with 17 bases remaining between them. Germline V gives CDR1 SGHNT, CDR2 YYREEE (reference sequence). CDR3 sequence reads: CASIIRPGLYNEQFF. The CDR3 nucleotides read TGTGCCAGCATCATACGGCCGGGATTATACAATGAGCAGTTCTTC. Drawing the rest from reference TRBV5-4 and TRBJ2-1, the complete variable domain is ETGVTQSPTHLIKTRGQQVTLRCSSQSGHNTVSWYQQALGQGPQFIFQYYREEENGRGNFPPRFSGLQFPNYSSELNVNALELDDSALYLCASIIRPGLYNEQFFGPGTRLTVL.

The genes are TRBV4-1 and TRBJ2-7; TRBD1 matches at 8 bases. This CDR3 contains 13 residues. Trimming at V came to 6 bases and at J to 4 bases, leaving 5 bases not matched to a gene. Germline loops: CDR1 MGHRA, CDR2 YSYEKL. CDR3 residues: CASRHGQGYEQYF. The CDR3 region has the DNA TGCGCCAGCAGACACGGACAGGGTTACGAGCAGTACTTC.

J is TRBJ1-1 and V is TRBV6-6, with D perhaps TRBD1 (5 bases). The germline gives CDR1 MNHNY, CDR2 SVGAGI (reference sequence). This CDR3 is built from 14 residues. V was pared by 5 bases and J by 0 bases, with 10 bases between. The CDR3 loop reads CASSAGQMNTEAFF. CDR3 sequence (DNA): TGTGCCAGCAGTGCGGGGCAAATGAACACTGAAGCTTTCTTT.

This chain links TRBV7-2 with TRBJ1-5, with a possible D match to TRBD1 (6 bases). Germline CDR1 reads SGHTA; CDR2 reads FQGNSA. CDR3 length equals 14 residues. Between the trimmed V and J ends, which lost 5 bases and 6 bases, there was a span of 14 bases. The CDR3 nucleotides read TGTGCCAGCAGCCTAGACCAGGACAGTCAGCCCCAGCATTTT. It codes for CASSLDQDSQPQHF. The variable domain in full, with the rest retrieved from reference TRBV7-2 and TRBJ1-5, is GAGVSQSPSNKVTEKGKDVELRCDPISGHTALYWYRQSLGQGLEFLIYFQGNSAPDKSGLPSDRFSAERTGGSVSTLTIQRTQQEDSAVYLCASSLDQDSQPQHFGDGTRLSIL.

The J gene is TRBJ2-5, the V gene TRBV6-1; D gene uncertain. The length of the CDR3 is 12 residues. Trimming cost V 3 bases and J 7 bases, with 9 bases left between them. The germline CDR1 and CDR2 sequences are MNHNS and SASEGT. The CDR3 coding sequence is TGTGCCAGCAGTGAGAGTTATGGGACCCAGTACTTC. It is translated as CASSESYGTQYF.

The rearrangement joins TRBV5-4 to TRBJ1-4; D remains unclear. The CDR3 sequence is 13 residues long. V shed 0 bases and J shed 8 bases, with 8 bases lying between them. CDR1 is SGHNT and CDR2 is YYREEE in the germline V gene (reference sequence). Written as DNA, the CDR3 is TGTGCCAGCAGCTTGGTGGCGGAGGAAAAACTGTTTTTT. It encodes CASSLVAEEKLFF.

V and J are TRBV11-3 and TRBJ1-3, with 8 bases that match TRBD1. The CDR3 spans 15 residues. The germline V gene encodes CDR1 SGHNT and CDR2 YENEEA. V dropped 2 bases and J dropped 2; count of bases not matched to a gene: 2. The CDR3 spells CASSLQGATGNTIYF. As DNA, the CDR3 is TGTGCCAGCAGCTTACAGGGGGCGACTGGAAACACCATATATTTT.

This clone has just a few counts. V usage is TRBV6-1 and J usage is TRBJ1-6; a possible D gene is TRBD1 (6 bases). With 3 bases removed from V and 10 bases from J, the gap between germline ends came to 19 bases. The CDR3 has 16 residues. Germline assignment: CDR1 MNHNS and CDR2 SASEGT. The CDR3 is CASSDPGTARGSPLHF. CDR3 DNA sequence: TGTGCCAGCAGTGACCCCGGGACCGCGAGGGGGTCACCCCTCCACTTT.

This sequence joins TRBV4-3 and TRBJ1-5, with unresolved D. Germline V lookup: CDR1 LGHNA, CDR2 YSLEER. Trimming pared 0 bases from V and 5 bases from J, leaving 11 bases between. This CDR3 spans 15 amino acids. This chain's CDR3 is CASSQDRGTYQPQHF. The CDR3 nucleotides read TGCGCCAGCAGCCAAGATCGCGGTACCTATCAGCCCCAGCATTTT.

The chain carries TRBV24-1 and TRBJ2-1; 9 nucleotides line up with TRBD2. The CDR3 length is 21 residues. V lost 6 bases and J lost 2; bases outside the gene matches: 22. Germline V CDR1 and CDR2: KGHDR, SFDVKD. Written as DNA, the CDR3 is TGTGCCACCAGTATGACAGGGAAAAGTATCAAGCGGGAGGAAACCTACAATGAGCAGTTCTTC. This encodes CATSMTGKSIKREETYNEQFF.

Written as DNA, the CDR3 is TGCGCCAGCAGCCCCGCCCAGGGGACCTACGAGCAGTACTTC. Protein: CASSPAQGTYEQYF. The V and J genes are TRBV5-1 and TRBJ2-7, with a possible D match to TRBD1 (6 bases). The CDR3 sequence is 14 residues long. Trimming left V 4 bases short and J 2 bases short, with 13 bases between. Germline CDR1 is SGHRS and CDR2 is YFSETQ. Complete variable domain (other parts from reference TRBV5-1 and TRBJ2-7): KAGVTQTPRYLIKTRGQQVTLSCSPISGHRSVSWYQQTPGQGLQFLFEYFSETQRNKGNFPGRFSGRQFSNSRSEMNVSTLELGDSALYLCASSPAQGTYEQYFGPGTRLTVT.

The gene calls are TRBV2 and TRBJ1-2; D may be TRBD1 (6 bases). Trimming left V 3 bases short and J 3 bases short, with 11 bases between. The CDR3 is 14 amino acids. Germline CDR1 SNHLY, CDR2 FYNNEI. Here the CDR3 reads CASSDDRRYYGYTF. In nucleotides, the CDR3 is TGTGCCAGCAGTGACGACAGGAGATACTATGGCTACACCTTC. Full variable domain (rest looked up from reference TRBV2 and TRBJ1-2): EPEVTQTPSHQVTQMGQEVILRCVPISNHLYFYWYRQILGQKVEFLVSFYNNEISEKSEIFDDQFSVERPDGSNFTLKIRSTKLEDSAMYFCASSDDRRYYGYTFGSGTRLTVV.

This clone was seen just once. The chain joins TRBV5-4 to TRBJ1-2; D unresolved. CDR1 and CDR2 (germline): SGHNT, YYREEE (reference sequence). The CDR3 loop spans 13 amino acids. With 3 bases removed from V and 4 bases from J, the gap between germline ends came to 10 bases. The CDR3 loop is CASSSQDVYGYTF. The CDR3 DNA sequence: TGTGCCAGCAGCTCCCAGGATGTCTATGGCTACACCTTC.

This chain links TRBV13 with TRBJ1-6; 7 nucleotides agree with TRBD1. Trimming cost V 1 base and J 11 bases; bases outside gene matches: 5. Per the germline V gene, CDR1 is PRHDT and CDR2 is FYEKMQ (reference sequence). This CDR3 has 14 amino acids. In nucleotides, the CDR3 is TGTGCCAGCAGCTTAGAAGGGGGCAAGACACCCCTCCACTTT. Protein product: CASSLEGGKTPLHF.

The chain has TRBV4-1 and TRBJ2-5; tentatively, D is TRBD2 (6 bases). The V end was cut by 0 bases, the J end by 4 bases, with 15 bases between. CDR1 and CDR2 from the germline V gene are MGHRA and YSYEKL. The CDR3 has 16 amino acids. The CDR3 sequence: CASSQDQSFGGETQYF. DNA for the CDR3: TGCGCCAGCAGCCAAGATCAAAGCTTCGGGGGAGAGACCCAGTACTTC.

This chain uses TRBV9 with TRBJ2-5; D possibly corresponds to TRBD1 (6 bases). The CDR3 totals 14 residues. V lost 3 bases, J lost 5 bases, and 14 bases lay in between. Germline loops: CDR1 SGDLS, CDR2 YYNGEE. This CDR3 is CASSDWGQGETQYF. In nucleotides, the CDR3 is TGTGCCAGCAGCGATTGGGGCCAGGGGGAGACCCAGTACTTC.